This entry features one T cell receptor beta chain sequence. Its matching antigen is unknown. The data are from a study of regulatory and conventional T cells in RAG deficiency. The study's findings and limits: Shannon entropy was markedly lower and Simpson indices higher in RAG-deficient patients than control T-cell subsets. In Omenn syndrome, sorted "Tregs" may be peripherally activated cells. Shorter CDR3s in all patient subsets; >80% Treg-Tconv overlap in Omenn.

Blood CD4+ CD25-low CD127-high conventional T cells supplied the genomic DNA template. CDR3 length: 15 residues. Germline CDR1 is LNHDA and CDR2 is SQIVND (reference sequence). Deletions cut 1 base from V and 1 base from J, with 10 bases between. The method was immunoSEQ multiplex PCR; TCRdb's version includes in-frame clones alone and lacks a portion of them. The sample has 30,000 to 35,000 clones, 75% to 80% seen once; the top ten hold roughly 3%. In addition, the sample was reused for a study of regulatory T cells. From that study: The PCR used 52 TRBV and 13 TRBJ primers.

The sample taken for sequencing was CD4+ effector T cells sorted from blood. The rearrangement uses TRBV19 and TRBJ1-1; D might be TRBD1 (6 bases). The clonotype comes from a human donor in good health. DNA for the CDR3: TGTGCCAGTAGTATAGGGACAGTTAAGAACACTGAAGCTTTCTTT. Amino acids: CASSIGTVKNTEAFF.